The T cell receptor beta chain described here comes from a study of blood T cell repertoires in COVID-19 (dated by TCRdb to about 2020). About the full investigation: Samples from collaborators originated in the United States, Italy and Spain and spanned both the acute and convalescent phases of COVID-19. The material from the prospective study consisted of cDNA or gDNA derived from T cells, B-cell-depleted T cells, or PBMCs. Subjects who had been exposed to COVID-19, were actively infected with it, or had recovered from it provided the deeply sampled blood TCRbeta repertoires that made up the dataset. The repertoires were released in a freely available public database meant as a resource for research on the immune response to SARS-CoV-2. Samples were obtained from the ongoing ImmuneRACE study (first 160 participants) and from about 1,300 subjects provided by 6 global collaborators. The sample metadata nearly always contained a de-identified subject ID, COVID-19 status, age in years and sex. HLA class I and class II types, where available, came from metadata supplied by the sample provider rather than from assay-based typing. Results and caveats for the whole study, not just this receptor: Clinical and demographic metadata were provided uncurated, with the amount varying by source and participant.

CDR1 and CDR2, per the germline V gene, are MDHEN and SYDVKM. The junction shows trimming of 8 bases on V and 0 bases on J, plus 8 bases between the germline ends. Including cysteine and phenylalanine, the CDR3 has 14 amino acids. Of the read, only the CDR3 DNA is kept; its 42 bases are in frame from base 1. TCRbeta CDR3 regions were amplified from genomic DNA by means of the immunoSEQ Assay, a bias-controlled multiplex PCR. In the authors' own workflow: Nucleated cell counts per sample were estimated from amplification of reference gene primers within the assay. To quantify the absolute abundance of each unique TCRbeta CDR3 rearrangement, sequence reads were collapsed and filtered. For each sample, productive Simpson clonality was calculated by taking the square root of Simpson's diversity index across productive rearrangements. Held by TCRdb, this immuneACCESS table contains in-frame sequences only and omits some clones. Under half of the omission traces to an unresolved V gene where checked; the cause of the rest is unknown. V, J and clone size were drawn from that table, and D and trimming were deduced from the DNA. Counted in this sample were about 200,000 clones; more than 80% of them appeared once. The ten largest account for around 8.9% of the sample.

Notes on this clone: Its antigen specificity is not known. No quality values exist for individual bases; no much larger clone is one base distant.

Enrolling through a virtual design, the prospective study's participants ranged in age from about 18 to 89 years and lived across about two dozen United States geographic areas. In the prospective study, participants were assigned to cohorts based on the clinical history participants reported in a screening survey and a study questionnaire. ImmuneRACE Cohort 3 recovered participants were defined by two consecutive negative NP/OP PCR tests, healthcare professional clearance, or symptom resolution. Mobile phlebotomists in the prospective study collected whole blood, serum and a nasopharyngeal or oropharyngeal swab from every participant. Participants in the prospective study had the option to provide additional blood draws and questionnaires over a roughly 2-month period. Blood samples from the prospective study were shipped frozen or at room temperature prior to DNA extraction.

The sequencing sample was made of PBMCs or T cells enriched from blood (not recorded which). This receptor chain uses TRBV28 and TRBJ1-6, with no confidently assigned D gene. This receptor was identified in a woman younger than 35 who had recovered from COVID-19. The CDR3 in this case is CASLISSYNSPLHF. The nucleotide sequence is TGTGCCAGCCTGATTAGCTCCTATAATTCACCCCTCCACTTT.